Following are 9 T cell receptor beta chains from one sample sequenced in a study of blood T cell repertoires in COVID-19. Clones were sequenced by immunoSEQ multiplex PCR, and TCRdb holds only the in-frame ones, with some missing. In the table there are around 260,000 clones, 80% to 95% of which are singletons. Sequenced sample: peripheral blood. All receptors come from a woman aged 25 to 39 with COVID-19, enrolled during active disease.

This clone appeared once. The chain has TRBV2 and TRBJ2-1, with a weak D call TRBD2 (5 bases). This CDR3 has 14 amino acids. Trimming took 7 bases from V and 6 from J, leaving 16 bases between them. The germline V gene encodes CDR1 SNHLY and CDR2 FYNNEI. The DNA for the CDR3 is TGTGCCAGCATGGTAGGACTTGGGTTCAATGAGCAGTTCTTC. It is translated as CASMVGLGFNEQFF.

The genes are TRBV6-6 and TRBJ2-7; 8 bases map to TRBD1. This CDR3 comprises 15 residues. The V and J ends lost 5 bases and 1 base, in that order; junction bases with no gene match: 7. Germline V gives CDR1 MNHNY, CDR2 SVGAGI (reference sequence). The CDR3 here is CASSGAGTGSYEQYF. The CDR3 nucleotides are TGTGCCAGCAGTGGAGCCGGGACAGGATCCTACGAGCAGTACTTC.

CDR3 residues: CASSWGGHEQYF. The CDR3 coding sequence is TGTGCCAGCAGCTGGGGGGGGCACGAGCAGTACTTC. The chain has TRBV7-8 and TRBJ2-7; weak D call: TRBD2 (7 bases). The V end lost 4 bases, the J end lost 5 bases, and 9 bases lay between the germline ends. Germline-derived CDR1 and CDR2 are SGHVS and FQNEAQ. The CDR3 contains 12 residues.

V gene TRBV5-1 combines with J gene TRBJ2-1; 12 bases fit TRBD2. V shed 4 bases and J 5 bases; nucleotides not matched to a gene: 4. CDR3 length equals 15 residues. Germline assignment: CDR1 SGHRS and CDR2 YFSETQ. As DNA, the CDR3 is TGCGCCAGCAGCAGGACTAGCGGGATTAACAATGAGCAGTTCTTC. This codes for CASSRTSGINNEQFF. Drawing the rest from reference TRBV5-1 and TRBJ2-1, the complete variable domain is KAGVTQTPRYLIKTRGQQVTLSCSPISGHRSVSWYQQTPGQGLQFLFEYFSETQRNKGNFPGRFSGRQFSNSRSEMNVSTLELGDSALYLCASSRTSGINNEQFFGPGTRLTVL.

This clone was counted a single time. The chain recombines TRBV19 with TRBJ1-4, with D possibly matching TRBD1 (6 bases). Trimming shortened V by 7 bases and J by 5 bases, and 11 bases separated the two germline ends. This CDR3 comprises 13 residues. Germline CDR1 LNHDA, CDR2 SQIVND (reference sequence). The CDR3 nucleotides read TGTGCCAGTATGTCGGACAGCAATGAAAAACTGTTTTTT. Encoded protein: CASMSDSNEKLFF. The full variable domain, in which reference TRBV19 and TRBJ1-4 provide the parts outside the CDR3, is DGGITQSPKYLFRKEGQNVTLSCEQNLNHDAMYWYRQDPGQGLRLIYYSQIVNDFQKGDIAEGYSVSREKKESFPLTVTSAQKNPTAFYLCASMSDSNEKLFFGSGTQLSVL.

Here the CDR3 reads CASSDNGLAGGDNEQFF. Here the CDR3 DNA reads TGTGCCAGCAGTGACAATGGACTAGCGGGAGGGGACAATGAGCAGTTCTTC. This rearrangement joins TRBV6-4 to TRBJ2-1; 15 nucleotides agree with TRBD2. Trimming removed 2 bases from V and 5 bases from J; junction bases left unmatched: 4. The CDR3 loop spans 17 amino acids. CDR1 and CDR2 from the germline V gene are MRHNA and SNTAGT.

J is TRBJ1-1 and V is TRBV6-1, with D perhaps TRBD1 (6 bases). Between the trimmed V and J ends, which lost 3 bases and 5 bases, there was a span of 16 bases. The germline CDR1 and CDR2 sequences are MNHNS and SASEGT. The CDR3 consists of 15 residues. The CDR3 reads CASSDGNRVITEAFF. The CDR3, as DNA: TGTGCCAGCAGTGACGGTAACAGGGTCATAACTGAAGCTTTCTTT.

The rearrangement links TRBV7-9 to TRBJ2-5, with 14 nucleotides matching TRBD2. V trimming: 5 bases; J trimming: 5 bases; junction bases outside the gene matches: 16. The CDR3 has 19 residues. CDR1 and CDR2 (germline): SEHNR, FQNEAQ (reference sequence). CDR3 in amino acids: CASSASGTSGSSKGETQYF. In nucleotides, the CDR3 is TGTGCCAGCAGCGCATCCGGGACTAGCGGGAGCTCAAAGGGGGAGACCCAGTACTTC. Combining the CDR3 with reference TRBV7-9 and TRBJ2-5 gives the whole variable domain DTGVSQNPRHKITKRGQNVTFRCDPISEHNRLYWYRQTLGQGPEFLTYFQNEAQLEKSRLLSDRFSAERPKGSFSTLEIQRTEQGDSAMYLCASSASGTSGSSKGETQYFGPGTRLLVL.

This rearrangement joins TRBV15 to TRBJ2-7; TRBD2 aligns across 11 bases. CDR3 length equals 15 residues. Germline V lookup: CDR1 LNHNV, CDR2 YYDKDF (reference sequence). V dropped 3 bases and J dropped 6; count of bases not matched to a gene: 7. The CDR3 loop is CATSSPGLAGGEQYF. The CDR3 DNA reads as TGTGCCACCAGCAGCCCCGGACTAGCGGGCGGCGAGCAGTACTTC.